This T cell receptor beta chain was captured in a study of blood T cell repertoires in COVID-19. Sequencing was performed with immunoSEQ multiplex PCR; in TCRdb, only in-frame clones are kept and a portion is missing. The sample consists of about 280,000 clones, 70% to 90% of them appearing once. Germline CDR1 is MDHEN and CDR2 is SYDVKM. The junction had 19 bases not matched to a gene; V was cut back by 5 bases and J by 5 bases. CDR3 size: 18 residues. The sequencing input was PBMCs or T cells enriched from blood (not recorded which). The genes are TRBV28 and TRBJ1-2; the match to TRBD1 covers 8 bases. This receptor was taken from a woman in her twenties or thirties with acute COVID-19. The CDR3 DNA reads TGTGCCAGCAGTGATACCACCGGACAGGGCTTGGACTTATATGGCTACACCTTC. Translated: CASSDTTGQGLDLYGYTF.